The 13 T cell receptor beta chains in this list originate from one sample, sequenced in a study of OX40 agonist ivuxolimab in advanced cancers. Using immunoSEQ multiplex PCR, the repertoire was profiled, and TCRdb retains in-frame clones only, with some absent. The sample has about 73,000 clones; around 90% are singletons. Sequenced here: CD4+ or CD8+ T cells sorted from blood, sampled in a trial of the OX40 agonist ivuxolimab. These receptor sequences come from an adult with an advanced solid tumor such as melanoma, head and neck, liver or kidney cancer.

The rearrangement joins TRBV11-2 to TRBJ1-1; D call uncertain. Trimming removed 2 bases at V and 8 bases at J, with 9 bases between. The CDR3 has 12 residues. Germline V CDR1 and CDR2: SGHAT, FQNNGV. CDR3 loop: CASSLSDSEAFF. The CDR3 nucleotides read TGTGCCAGCAGCTTATCTGATTCGGAAGCTTTCTTT.

The DNA for the CDR3 is TGTGCCAGCTGTGGGTCTGGGGCCAACGTCCTGACTTTC. Translation gives CASCGSGANVLTF. The chain recombines TRBV6-6 with TRBJ2-6; D is uncertain. Per the germline V gene, CDR1 is MNHNY and CDR2 is SVGAGI (reference sequence). Trimming pared 8 bases from V and 1 base from J, leaving 6 bases between. The CDR3 spans 13 residues.

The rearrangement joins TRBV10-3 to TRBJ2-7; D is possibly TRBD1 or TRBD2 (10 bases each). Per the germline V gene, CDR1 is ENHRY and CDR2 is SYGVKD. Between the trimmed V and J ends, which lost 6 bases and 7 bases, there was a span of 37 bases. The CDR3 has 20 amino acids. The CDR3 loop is CAIRSYAGTGDSSGSGEQYF. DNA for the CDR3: TGTGCCATCAGGAGCTACGCAGGGACAGGGGATTCTAGCGGGAGTGGGGAGCAGTACTTC.

In DNA form, the CDR3 reads TGTGCCAGCAGCCCATACAGGCGTGAAGCTTTCTTT. It codes for CASSPYRREAFF. V usage is TRBV7-2 and J usage is TRBJ1-1; possible D gene TRBD1, 5 bases. V lost 5 bases and J 7 bases, leaving 11 bases between the germline ends. Germline V CDR1 and CDR2: SGHTA, FQGNSA. This CDR3 is 12 amino acids long.

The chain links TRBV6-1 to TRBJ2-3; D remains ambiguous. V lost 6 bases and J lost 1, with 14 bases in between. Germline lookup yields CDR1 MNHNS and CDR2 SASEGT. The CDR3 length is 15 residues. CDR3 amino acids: CASSETAARTDTQYF. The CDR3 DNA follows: TGTGCCAGCAGCGAAACAGCAGCACGCACAGATACGCAGTATTTT.

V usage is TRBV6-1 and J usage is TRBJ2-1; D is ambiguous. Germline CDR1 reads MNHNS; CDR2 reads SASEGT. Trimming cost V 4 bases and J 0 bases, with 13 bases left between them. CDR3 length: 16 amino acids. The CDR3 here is CASSASRTSSYNEQFF. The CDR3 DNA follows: TGTGCCAGCAGTGCTTCTAGAACAAGCTCCTACAATGAGCAGTTCTTC.

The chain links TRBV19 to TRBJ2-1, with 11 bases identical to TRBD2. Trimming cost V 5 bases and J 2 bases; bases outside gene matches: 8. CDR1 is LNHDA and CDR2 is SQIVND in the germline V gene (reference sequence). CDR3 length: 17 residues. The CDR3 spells CASSDLTSGVTYNEQFF. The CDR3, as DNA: TGTGCCAGTAGTGATTTGACTAGCGGGGTAACCTACAATGAGCAGTTCTTC.

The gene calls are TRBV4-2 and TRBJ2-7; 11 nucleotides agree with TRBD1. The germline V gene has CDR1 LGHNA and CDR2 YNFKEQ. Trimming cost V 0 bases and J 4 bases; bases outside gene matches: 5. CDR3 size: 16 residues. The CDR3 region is CASSQDGQGATYEQYF. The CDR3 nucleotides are TGTGCCAGCAGCCAAGACGGACAGGGGGCGACTTACGAGCAGTACTTC.

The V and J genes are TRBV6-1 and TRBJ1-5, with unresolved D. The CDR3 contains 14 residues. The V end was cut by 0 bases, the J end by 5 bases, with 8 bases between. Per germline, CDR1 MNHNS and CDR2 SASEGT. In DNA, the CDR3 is TGTGCCAGCAGTGAAGCTTTGGGTCATCAGCCCCAGCATTTT. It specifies CASSEALGHQPQHF.

The CDR3 is CASSSYRDYEQYF. In DNA, the CDR3 is TGTGCCAGTAGTTCGTACAGGGACTACGAGCAGTACTTC. The chain couples TRBV19 to TRBJ2-7; D may be TRBD1 (6 bases). CDR3 length: 13 residues. Deletions cut 5 bases from V and 3 bases from J, with 11 bases between. Germline V CDR1 and CDR2: LNHDA, SQIVND (reference sequence).

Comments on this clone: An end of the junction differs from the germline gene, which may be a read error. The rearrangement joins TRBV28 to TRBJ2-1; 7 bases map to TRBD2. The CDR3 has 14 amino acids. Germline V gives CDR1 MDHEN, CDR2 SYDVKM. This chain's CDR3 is CASRQERGYHEQFF. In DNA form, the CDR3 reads TGTGCCAGCAGGCAAGAGCGGGGCTACCATGAGCAGTTCTTC. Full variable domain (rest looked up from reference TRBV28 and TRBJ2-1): DVKVTQSSRYLVKRTGEKVFLECVQDMDHENMFWYRQDPGLGLRLIYFSYDVKMKEKGDIPEGYSVSREKKERFSLILESASTNQTSMYLCASRQERGYHEQFFGPGTRLTVL.

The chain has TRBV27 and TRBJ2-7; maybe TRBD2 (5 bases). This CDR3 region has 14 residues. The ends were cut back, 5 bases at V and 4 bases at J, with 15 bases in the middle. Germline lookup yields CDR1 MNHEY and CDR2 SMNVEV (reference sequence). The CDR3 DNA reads TGTGCCAGCAGTCCCAACCAGCGGTCTTACGAGCAGTACTTC. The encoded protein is CASSPNQRSYEQYF.

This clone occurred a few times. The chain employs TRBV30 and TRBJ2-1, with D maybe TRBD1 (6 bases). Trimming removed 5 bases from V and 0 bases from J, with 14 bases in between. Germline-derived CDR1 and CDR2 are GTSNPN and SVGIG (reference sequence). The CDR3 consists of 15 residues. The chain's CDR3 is CAWELQGHSYNEQFF. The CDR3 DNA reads TGTGCCTGGGAACTTCAGGGACACTCCTACAATGAGCAGTTCTTC. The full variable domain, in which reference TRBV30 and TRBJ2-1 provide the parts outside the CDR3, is SQTIHQWPATLVQPVGSPLSLECTVEGTSNPNLYWYRQAAGRGLQLLFYSVGIGQISSEVPQNLSASRPQDRQFILSSKKLLLSDSGFYLCAWELQGHSYNEQFFGPGTRLTVL.